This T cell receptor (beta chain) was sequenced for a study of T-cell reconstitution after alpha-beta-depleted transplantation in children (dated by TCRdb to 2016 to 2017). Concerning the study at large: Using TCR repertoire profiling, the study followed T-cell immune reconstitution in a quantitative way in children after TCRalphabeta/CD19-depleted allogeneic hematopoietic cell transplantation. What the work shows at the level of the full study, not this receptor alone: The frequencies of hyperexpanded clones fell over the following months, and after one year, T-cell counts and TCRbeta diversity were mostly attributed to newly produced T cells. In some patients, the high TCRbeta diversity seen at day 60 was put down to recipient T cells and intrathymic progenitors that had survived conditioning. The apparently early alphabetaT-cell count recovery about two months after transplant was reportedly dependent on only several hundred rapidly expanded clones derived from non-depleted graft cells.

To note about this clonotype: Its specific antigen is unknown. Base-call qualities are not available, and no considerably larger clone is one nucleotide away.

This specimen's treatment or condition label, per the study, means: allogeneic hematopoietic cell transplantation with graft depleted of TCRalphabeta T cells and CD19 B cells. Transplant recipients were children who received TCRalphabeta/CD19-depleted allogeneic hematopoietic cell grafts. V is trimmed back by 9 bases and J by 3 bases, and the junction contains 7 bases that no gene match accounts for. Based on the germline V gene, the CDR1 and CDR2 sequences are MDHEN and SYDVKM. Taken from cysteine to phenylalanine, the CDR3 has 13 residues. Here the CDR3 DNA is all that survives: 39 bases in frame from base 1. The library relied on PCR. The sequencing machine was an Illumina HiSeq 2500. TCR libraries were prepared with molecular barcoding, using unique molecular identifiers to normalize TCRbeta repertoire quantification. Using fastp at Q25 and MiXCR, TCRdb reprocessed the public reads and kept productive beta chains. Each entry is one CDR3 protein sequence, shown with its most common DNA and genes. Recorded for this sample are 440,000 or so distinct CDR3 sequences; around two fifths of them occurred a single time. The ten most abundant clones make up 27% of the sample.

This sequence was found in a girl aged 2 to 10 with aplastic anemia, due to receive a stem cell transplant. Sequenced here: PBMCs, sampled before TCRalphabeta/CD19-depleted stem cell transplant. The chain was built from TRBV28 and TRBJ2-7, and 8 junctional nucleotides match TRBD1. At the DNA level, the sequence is TGTGCCAGTTTCCCTGGGACAGGCTACGAGCAGTACTTC. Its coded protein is CASFPGTGYEQYF.